This T cell receptor (beta chain) was recorded in a study of control samples from healthy donors and cancer patients. This CDR3 spans 14 amino acids. Trimming took off 2 bases at V and 4 bases at J, with 9 bases between the two ends. Germline-derived CDR1 and CDR2 are MNHNS and SASEGT. TCRdb's copy holds only in-frame clones and misses some; the assay was immunoSEQ multiplex PCR. The sample holds some 120,000 clones, approximately 90% seen once. The specimen sequenced was blood. The clonotype was recovered from a man aged 50 or older in good health. V gene TRBV6-1 combines with J gene TRBJ1-3; D ambiguous. The CDR3: CASSEPGSGNTIYF. The CDR3 coding sequence is TGTGCCAGCAGTGAACCGGGGTCGGGAAACACCATATATTTT.